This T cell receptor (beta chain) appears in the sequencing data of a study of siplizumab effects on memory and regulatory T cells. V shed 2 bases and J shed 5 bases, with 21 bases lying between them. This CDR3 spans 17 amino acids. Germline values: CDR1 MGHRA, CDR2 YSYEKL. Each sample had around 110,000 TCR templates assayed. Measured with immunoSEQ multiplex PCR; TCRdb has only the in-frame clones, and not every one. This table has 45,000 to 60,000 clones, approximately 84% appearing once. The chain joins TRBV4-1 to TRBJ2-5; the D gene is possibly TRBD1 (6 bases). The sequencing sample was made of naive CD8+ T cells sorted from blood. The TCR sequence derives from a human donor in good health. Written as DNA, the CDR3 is TGCGCCAGCAGCCAATTGTACCCGGGACAAGGTGAGGAGACCCAGTACTTC. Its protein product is CASSQLYPGQGEETQYF.